Listed below are T cell receptor beta chains from one sample, sequenced in a study of human thymus T cells. TCRdb keeps only in-frame clones here, not all; method: immunoSEQ multiplex PCR. The data hold 120,000 or so clones, with 90% to 95% observed a single time. The sequencing sample was made of thymus tissue. These receptors originate from a boy under two years old with a congenital heart defect but otherwise immunologically healthy. CDR3s include the opening cysteine and the closing phenylalanine or tryptophan. A D gene is named only where the DNA matches it firmly. Clone size, where shown, is once, few, many, or a class for clones that have expanded.

DNA: TGTGCCAGCAGCTTGAACCTGGGACTAGCGGGGGGAAGTGATACGCAGTATTTT
CDR3: CASSLNLGLAGGSDTQYF
D: TRBD2
size: -
V: TRBV5-4
J: TRBJ2-3

DNA: TGTGCCAGCGAGCGGGCTTTAGAGACCCAGTACTTC
CDR3: CASERALETQYF
D: -
size: -
V: TRBV6-1
J: TRBJ2-5

DNA: TGCGCCAGCAGCCATCGGCCTCAGCCGAACACTGAAGCTTTCTTT
CDR3: CASSHRPQPNTEAFF
D: -
size: -
V: TRBV4-3
J: TRBJ1-1

DNA: TGCGCCAGCAGCCCGACCCCCACTAGAACAGATACGCAGTATTTT
CDR3: CASSPTPTRTDTQYF
D: -
size: -
V: TRBV4-1
J: TRBJ2-3

DNA: TGTGCCAGCAGTTTGAGCAGGTTTCCTACTTATAGCAATCAGCCCCAGCATTTT
CDR3: CASSLSRFPTYSNQPQHF
D: -
size: once
V: TRBV28
J: TRBJ1-5

DNA: TGTGCCAGCGACAACGCCGATCAGCGGGGGGGGACAGATACGCAGTATTTT
CDR3: CASDNADQRGGTDTQYF
D: TRBD2
size: once
V: TRBV13
J: TRBJ2-3

DNA: TGTGCCACCAGCAGAGAGACGGCGGGGGACGCGAACACCGGGGAGCTGTTTTTT
CDR3: CATSRETAGDANTGELFF
D: TRBD2
size: -
V: TRBV15
J: TRBJ2-2

DNA: TGTGCCAGCAGTCCCCTCCTGACAGGTCTCTATGGCTACACCTTC
CDR3: CASSPLLTGLYGYTF
D: -
size: -
V: TRBV6-1
J: TRBJ1-2

DNA: TGTGCCAGCAGCCAAGAACCGGGTCGGGACAGCACAGATACGCAGTATTTT
CDR3: CASSQEPGRDSTDTQYF
D: -
size: -
V: TRBV4-2
J: TRBJ2-3

DNA: TGTGCCAGCAGTTTTTCGACTAGCTCCGAGACCCAGTACTTC
CDR3: CASSFSTSSETQYF
D: TRBD2
size: -
V: TRBV27
J: TRBJ2-5

DNA: TGCGCCAGCAGCTCTTCACGCGGGACTATGGGGTCCTCCCAAGAGACCCAGTACTTC
CDR3: CASSSSRGTMGSSQETQYF
D: TRBD2
size: -
V: TRBV5-1
J: TRBJ2-5

DNA: TGCGCCAGCAGCCCCCTTTGGGTGAACACTGAAGCTTTCTTT
CDR3: CASSPLWVNTEAFF
D: -
size: once
V: TRBV4-3
J: TRBJ1-1

DNA: TGTGCCAGCAGCCCGAACAGCGGGGGGAGCTCCTACGAGCAGTACTTC
CDR3: CASSPNSGGSSYEQYF
D: TRBD2
size: -
V: TRBV7-6
J: TRBJ2-7

DNA: TGCGCCAGCAGCTTGCCTAGGACAGGAACTGGCTACACCTTC
CDR3: CASSLPRTGTGYTF
D: TRBD1
size: -
V: TRBV5-1
J: TRBJ1-2

DNA: TGCGCCAGCAGCTTGGACCTTGCAACTAATGAAAAACTGTTTTTT
CDR3: CASSLDLATNEKLFF
D: -
size: -
V: TRBV5-1
J: TRBJ1-4

DNA: TGTGCCAGCAGCATCCGTCAGGGGTGGAATGGCTACACCTTC
CDR3: CASSIRQGWNGYTF
D: -
size: -
V: TRBV7-9
J: TRBJ1-2

DNA: TGCGCCAGCAGCCAAGATATCCCGGTGCGGGGGAGCAGGGACGAGCAGTACTTC
CDR3: CASSQDIPVRGSRDEQYF
D: TRBD2
size: -
V: TRBV4-1
J: TRBJ2-7

DNA: TGTGCCTGGACCGAAGGGGGTTTGGTGGGAAACACCATATATTTT
CDR3: CAWTEGGLVGNTIYF
D: -
size: -
V: TRBV30
J: TRBJ1-3

DNA: TGTGCCAGCAGCTCGCGAGGGACTAGCGGGATCGATGAGCAGTTCTTC
CDR3: CASSSRGTSGIDEQFF
D: TRBD2
size: -
V: TRBV5-4
J: TRBJ2-1

DNA: TGTGCCAGCAGCTTCCGACTAGCGGGGGGCGAGCAGTACTTC
CDR3: CASSFRLAGGEQYF
D: TRBD2
size: -
V: TRBV7-3
J: TRBJ2-7

DNA: TGCGCCAGCAGCTTGGCCGAAACTGGTCCTACAAAGGGTATTAACTATGGCTACACCTTC
CDR3: CASSLAETGPTKGINYGYTF
D: -
size: -
V: TRBV5-1
J: TRBJ1-2

DNA: TGTGCCTTTAGAGGGCGGGGTGGGAATCAGCCCCAGCATTTT
CDR3: CAFRGRGGNQPQHF
D: -
size: -
V: TRBV5-6
J: TRBJ1-5

DNA: TGTGCCAGCAGCTTAGCGCGTATCGGGTTTCGGACCGGGGAGCTGTTTTTT
CDR3: CASSLARIGFRTGELFF
D: -
size: -
V: TRBV7-9
J: TRBJ2-2

DNA: TGTGCCAGCAGTTACCGGGGGACATCAACTAACTATGGCTACACCTTC
CDR3: CASSYRGTSTNYGYTF
D: -
size: -
V: TRBV6-6
J: TRBJ1-2

DNA: TGTGCCAGCAGCTTAGAACCGACTAGCGCAAACACAGATACGCAGTATTTT
CDR3: CASSLEPTSANTDTQYF
D: TRBD2
size: -
V: TRBV7-6
J: TRBJ2-3

DNA: TGTGCCAGCAGCCAAGCGTTGACCCCCGGCGCAGATACGCAGTATTTT
CDR3: CASSQALTPGADTQYF
D: -
size: -
V: TRBV14
J: TRBJ2-3

DNA: TGTGCCAGCAGTGGACGGCCCTCCTATGGCTACACCTTC
CDR3: CASSGRPSYGYTF
D: -
size: -
V: TRBV25-1
J: TRBJ1-2

DNA: TGTGCCTGGAGTCCCTCCCTGTGGACAGCGGTCAATCAGCCCCAGCATTTT
CDR3: CAWSPSLWTAVNQPQHF
D: -
size: -
V: TRBV30
J: TRBJ1-5

DNA: TGTGCCAGCAGCTTGGAACCCTCGAACACCGGGGAGCTGTTTTTT
CDR3: CASSLEPSNTGELFF
D: -
size: -
V: TRBV5-4
J: TRBJ2-2

DNA: TGTGCCAGCAGCGGACGACCAGCAGGGTTCACCTTAAGCTCTGGAAACACCATATATTTT
CDR3: CASSGRPAGFTLSSGNTIYF
D: -
size: -
V: TRBV7-6
J: TRBJ1-3

DNA: TGTGCCACCAGCAGATCGGTATGTGGGGCAGATACGCAGTATTTT
CDR3: CATSRSVCGADTQYF
D: -
size: -
V: TRBV15
J: TRBJ2-3

DNA: TGTGCCAGCAGTTTACTTAGGGTTAGCTATGGCTACACCTTC
CDR3: CASSLLRVSYGYTF
D: -
size: once
V: TRBV6-1
J: TRBJ1-2

DNA: TGTGCCAGCAGCGTAGGTATAGGGGCTTCTAGCACAGATACGCAGTATTTT
CDR3: CASSVGIGASSTDTQYF
D: -
size: -
V: TRBV9
J: TRBJ2-3

DNA: TGTGCCAGCTCACTCCAGGGACAGGGTAGCCTCAATCAGCCCCAGCATTTT
CDR3: CASSLQGQGSLNQPQHF
D: TRBD1
size: -
V: TRBV18
J: TRBJ1-5

DNA: TGTGCCAGCAACAACAGGGGGTCCACAGATACGCAGTATTTT
CDR3: CASNNRGSTDTQYF
D: TRBD1
size: -
V: TRBV9
J: TRBJ2-3

DNA: TGTGCCAGCAGCGGGACAGGGGGCAAGGAAGCTTTCTTT
CDR3: CASSGTGGKEAFF
D: TRBD1
size: once
V: TRBV6-5
J: TRBJ1-1

DNA: TGCGCCAGCAGCCCTCTTCCACCGGGACTAGCGGGGCGAGGCACCGGGGAGCTGTTTTTT
CDR3: CASSPLPPGLAGRGTGELFF
D: TRBD2
size: -
V: TRBV4-1
J: TRBJ2-2

DNA: TGTGCCAGCAGCACGGGGCTCAATTCACCCCTCCACTTT
CDR3: CASSTGLNSPLHF
D: -
size: -
V: TRBV28
J: TRBJ1-6

DNA: TGTGCCAGTAGTATGTTGCGGGGAACCTACAATGAGCAGTTCTTC
CDR3: CASSMLRGTYNEQFF
D: -
size: once
V: TRBV19
J: TRBJ2-1

DNA: TGTGCCAGCAGCCAGCAGAGGGAGCGGGGGGGGAGGAATGAGCAGTTCTTC
CDR3: CASSQQRERGGRNEQFF
D: TRBD2
size: -
V: TRBV4-2
J: TRBJ2-1

DNA: TGTGCCTGGAGCCTAGCGGGGGGGAGTGAGACCCAGTACTTC
CDR3: CAWSLAGGSETQYF
D: TRBD2
size: -
V: TRBV30
J: TRBJ2-5